The sequence of this T cell receptor (beta chain) was determined in a study of T cell responses to AZD1222 COVID-19 vaccine. Second doses were pooled across both intervals (about 4 or about 12 weeks). A word on this clone: Its antigen is unknown.

Study-level results: Two doses of AZD1222 preceded a rise in Spike-specific TCR breadth and depth. The donor group comprised mostly white British people and more females; the analysis possibly underestimated clonal diversity.

Method: immunoSEQ multiplex PCR; TCRdb's copy keeps in-frame clones and lacks some. The table records approximately 130,000 clones, around nine tenths of them present only once. This TCR derives from an adult who received the AZD1222 COVID-19 vaccine. The source material was peripheral blood, sampled 28 days after the second AZD1222 dose.

The CDR3 protein is CASGGLRDSTDTQYF. CDR3 DNA: TGTGCCAGCGGGGGCCTTCGGGACAGCACAGATACGCAGTATTTT. The V call is TRBV9, the J call TRBJ2-3; D might be TRBD1 (6 bases). Per germline, CDR1 SGDLS and CDR2 YYNGEE. The CDR3 sequence is 15 residues long. V lost 7 bases and J lost 0, with 15 bases in between. Drawing the rest from reference TRBV9 and TRBJ2-3, the complete variable domain is DSGVTQTPKHLITATGQRVTLRCSPRSGDLSVYWYQQSLDQGLQFLIQYYNGEERAKGNILERFSAQQFPDLHSELNLSSLELGDSALYFCASGGLRDSTDTQYFGPGTRLTVL.